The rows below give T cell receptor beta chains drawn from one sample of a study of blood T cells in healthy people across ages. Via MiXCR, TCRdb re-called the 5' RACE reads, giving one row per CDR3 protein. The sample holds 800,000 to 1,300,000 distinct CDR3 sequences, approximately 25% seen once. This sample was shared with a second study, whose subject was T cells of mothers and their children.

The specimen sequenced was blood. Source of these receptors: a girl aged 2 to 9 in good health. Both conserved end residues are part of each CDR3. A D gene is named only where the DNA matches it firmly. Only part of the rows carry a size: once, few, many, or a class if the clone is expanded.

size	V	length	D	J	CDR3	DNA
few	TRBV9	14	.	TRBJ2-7	CASSPGTILYEQYF	TGTGCCAGCAGTCCCGGGACGATTCTCTACGAGCAGTACTTC
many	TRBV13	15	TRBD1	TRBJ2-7	CASSERDRGISEQYF	TGTGCCAGCAGCGAGCGGGACAGGGGGATCTCCGAGCAGTACTTC
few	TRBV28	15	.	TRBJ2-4	CANPSGARAKNIQYF	TGTGCCAATCCATCGGGGGCAAGAGCCAAAAACATTCAGTACTTC
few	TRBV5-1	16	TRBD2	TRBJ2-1	CASSLESGRPTNEQFF	TGCGCCAGCAGCTTGGAAAGCGGGAGACCGACCAATGAGCAGTTCTTC
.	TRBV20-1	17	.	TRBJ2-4	CSARDSPQGSAKNIQYF	TGCAGTGCTAGAGATAGCCCGCAGGGTAGTGCCAAAAACATTCAGTACTTC
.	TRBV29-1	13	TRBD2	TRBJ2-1	CSVVASGVGEQFF	TGCAGCGTTGTGGCTAGCGGGGTCGGTGAGCAGTTCTTC
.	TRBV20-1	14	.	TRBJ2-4	CSARDLDRKNIQYF	TGCAGTGCTAGAGATCTTGACCGGAAAAACATTCAGTACTTC
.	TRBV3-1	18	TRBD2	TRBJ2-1	CASSQVPEGLAGADEQFF	TGTGCCAGCAGCCAAGTTCCCGAGGGACTAGCGGGAGCGGATGAGCAGTTCTTC
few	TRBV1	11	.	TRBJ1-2	CTQGGENGYTF	TGCACCCAGGGGGGAGAGAATGGCTACACCTTC
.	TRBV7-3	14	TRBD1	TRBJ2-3	CASSSGQVADTQYF	TGTGCCAGCAGCTCGGGACAGGTAGCAGATACGCAGTATTTT
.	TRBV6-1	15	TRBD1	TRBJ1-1	CASSELGQVNTEAFF	TGTGCCAGCAGTGAGCTGGGACAGGTGAACACTGAAGCTTTCTTT
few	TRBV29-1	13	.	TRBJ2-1	CSVEFSGDNEQFF	TGCAGCGTTGAATTTTCCGGGGACAATGAGCAGTTCTTC
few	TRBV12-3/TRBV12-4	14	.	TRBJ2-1	CASSKGGFGNEQFF	TGTGCCAGCAGCAAAGGGGGGTTCGGCAATGAGCAGTTCTTC
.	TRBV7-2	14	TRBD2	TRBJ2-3	CASSWTSGRDTQYF	TGTGCCAGCAGCTGGACTAGCGGGAGAGATACGCAGTATTTT
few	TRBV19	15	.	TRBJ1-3	CASSWGLSESNTIYF	TGTGCCAGTAGTTGGGGATTGTCCGAAAGTAACACCATATATTTT
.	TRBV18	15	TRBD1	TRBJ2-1	CASSPRTGAANEQFF	TGTGCCAGCTCGCCACGGACAGGGGCGGCCAATGAGCAGTTCTTC
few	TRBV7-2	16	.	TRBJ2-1	CASSPRGVRSYNEQFF	TGTGCCAGCAGCCCCAGAGGAGTACGCTCCTACAATGAGCAGTTCTTC
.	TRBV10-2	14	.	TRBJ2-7	CASRRRQGTHEQYF	TGCGCCAGCAGGAGAAGGCAGGGAACCCACGAGCAGTACTTC